Listed below are T cell receptor beta chains from one sample, sequenced in a study of T cell therapy after organ transplantation. The method was immunoSEQ multiplex PCR; TCRdb's version includes in-frame clones alone and lacks a portion of them. The profile shows about 20,000 clones, around 84% of them singletons. No antigen has been assigned to these receptors. Sequences were derived from CD8+ T cells from blood, sampled after autologous CMV-specific T cell therapy. The source of these receptors is a human patient who had received a solid organ transplant and had CMV disease. Some T cells here may be from the graft donor. CDR3s include the opening cysteine and the closing phenylalanine or tryptophan. The order of the fields is clone size, J gene, D gene, V gene, CDR3 protein, CDR3 DNA. A D gene is named only where the DNA matches it firmly. Some rows mark clone size as missing; the rest say once, few, many or name a class of expanded clone.

>.|TRBJ2-1|TRBD2|TRBV9
CASSVDSSGYRNEQFF
TGTGCCAGCAGCGTAGATTCTAGCGGGTATAGGAATGAGCAGTTCTTC
>few|TRBJ2-7|.|TRBV7-7
CASSPGSTYEQYF
TGTGCTAGTTCTCCAGGCAGCACCTACGAGCAGTACTTC
>.|TRBJ2-7|TRBD2|TRBV29-1
CSVEDQGGLAQNEQYF
TGCAGCGTTGAAGATCAGGGCGGACTAGCGCAAAACGAGCAGTACTTC
>.|TRBJ2-1|TRBD2|TRBV6-5
CASRPTSGGHNEQFF
TGTGCCAGCAGACCAACTAGCGGGGGACACAATGAGCAGTTCTTC
>.|TRBJ2-7|.|TRBV6-5
CASSRETGPEQYF
TGTGCCAGCAGTAGAGAGACTGGCCCCGAGCAGTACTTC
>.|TRBJ1-6|.|TRBV6-5
CASSPRLINSPLHF
TGTGCCAGTTCTCCTAGACTGATAAATTCACCCCTCCACTTT
>.|TRBJ2-3|.|TRBV28
CASSFGLSEPSEDTQYF
TGTGCCAGCAGTTTCGGGCTCTCGGAACCGTCGGAAGATACGCAGTATTTT
>.|TRBJ2-1|TRBD2|TRBV4-3
CASSPTSGRYNEQFF
TGCGCCAGCAGCCCTACTAGCGGGAGGTACAATGAGCAGTTCTTC
>.|TRBJ1-2|.|TRBV27
CASSLSAGRANYGYTF
TGTGCCAGCAGTTTATCTGCAGGGAGGGCCAACTATGGCTACACCTTC
>.|TRBJ1-3|TRBD1|TRBV7-8
CASSITGAGNTIYF
TGTGCCAGCAGCATAACAGGGGCTGGAAACACCATATATTTT
>.|TRBJ1-1|TRBD1|TRBV13
CASSLTRGAFF
TGTGCCAGCAGCTTGACCAGGGGGGCTTTCTTT
>.|TRBJ1-2|.|TRBV6-5
CASSYGQGNYGYTF
TGTGCCAGCAGTTACGGGCAGGGGAACTATGGCTACACCTTC
>.|TRBJ1-5|.|TRBV7-2
CASSLGGRNSNQPQHF
TGTGCCAGCAGCTTAGGAGGGCGCAATAGCAATCAGCCCCAGCATTTT
>.|TRBJ1-1|.|TRBV11-1
CASSLTAAFTEAFF
TGTGCCAGCAGCTTAACAGCAGCCTTCACTGAAGCTTTCTTT
>.|TRBJ1-1|.|TRBV5-6
CASSLAEEGAEAFF
TGTGCCAGCAGCTTGGCCGAGGAGGGTGCTGAAGCTTTCTTT
>.|TRBJ1-4|.|TRBV19
CASKKGWDEKLFF
TGTGCCAGTAAAAAGGGATGGGATGAAAAACTGTTTTTT
>many|TRBJ2-3|TRBD2|TRBV6-4
CASSEGLAGDTQYF
TGTGCCAGCAGTGAGGGACTAGCGGGAGATACGCAGTATTTT
>once|TRBJ1-3|.|TRBV5-4
CASSSLDRGNTIYF
TGTGCCAGCAGTTCCTTGGACAGAGGAAACACCATATATTTT
>once|TRBJ2-3|.|TRBV27
CASSLMGTDTQYF
TGTGCCAGCAGTTTGATGGGCACAGATACGCAGTATTTT